The sequence of this T cell receptor (beta chain) was determined in a study of T cell clonotyping in hematopoietic cell transplantation. Generated by immunoSEQ multiplex PCR, the TCRdb table keeps only in-frame clones and is missing some. The sample contains 5,500 to 6,500 clones, around nine tenths of which appear only once. Germline V gene data show CDR1 as SGHDN and CDR2 as FVKESK. Trimming left V 1 base short and J 4 bases short, with 7 bases between. There are 13 residues in the CDR3. Regarding the study as a whole: Higher Inverse Simpson Index values in graft donor and pretransplant recipient predicted broader posttransplant TCR diversity. No sorting was done, leaving CD4 and CD8 contributions mixed.

Of note for this clone: As yet, its antigen is unknown.

The sample was peripheral blood mononuclear cells, taken 100 days after allogeneic stem cell transplant. The chain joins TRBV14 to TRBJ1-2; D not resolved. The sequence was obtained from a female patient aged 50-59 years who had an allogeneic stem cell transplant from an unrelated donor, so T cells may come from the graft donor. Some clones in this sample may be carry-over from other donors' samples. CDR3 sequence (DNA): TGTGCCAGCAGCCAAGCACGGGCCTATGGCTACACCTTC. Amino acid sequence: CASSQARAYGYTF.